Listed below are T cell receptor beta chains from one sample, sequenced in a study of blood T cell repertoires in COVID-19. The data were produced by immunoSEQ multiplex PCR, yet TCRdb's version contains in-frame clones alone and is incomplete. The table shows some 100,000 clones, with 85% to 90% occurring only once. The sequencing input was peripheral blood. Source of these receptors: a man aged 45 to 65 with COVID-19, enrolled during active disease. Both conserved end residues are part of each CDR3. A D gene is named only where the DNA matches it firmly. Some rows have no size entry. The others give once, few or many, or a class for an expanded clone.

few	TRBD2	TRBV10-3	TRBJ2-3	CATRTSGVTDTQYF	TGTGCCACCAGGACTAGCGGGGTCACAGATACGCAGTATTTT
.	.	TRBV19	TRBJ1-5	CASGDAVGGNQPQHF	TGTGCCAGTGGAGATGCGGTCGGAGGCAATCAGCCCCAGCATTTT
.	.	TRBV11-2	TRBJ1-6	CASSLREGVTPLHF	TGTGCCAGCAGCTTACGGGAGGGGGTTACACCCCTCCACTTT
.	.	TRBV5-1	TRBJ2-3	CASSLGQVSTDTQYF	TGCGCCAGCAGCCTAGGACAAGTAAGCACAGATACGCAGTATTTT
once	.	TRBV28	TRBJ1-1	CASRSPGQRFEAFF	TGTGCCAGCAGATCACCGGGACAAAGATTTGAAGCTTTCTTT
.	.	TRBV25-1	TRBJ2-1	CASSTDRGSYNEQFF	TGTGCCAGCAGCACAGACAGAGGCTCCTACAATGAGCAGTTCTTC
.	TRBD2	TRBV10-1	TRBJ2-1	CASTGGGSYNEQFF	TGCGCCAGCACGGGAGGGGGCTCCTACAATGAGCAGTTCTTC
.	.	TRBV7-5	TRBJ1-4	CARSFLQGDEKLFF	TGTGCCAGAAGCTTCTTACAGGGCGATGAAAAACTGTTTTTT
.	TRBD1	TRBV10-3	TRBJ1-1	CAISAQGRTEAFF	TGTGCCATCAGTGCACAGGGGCGGACTGAAGCTTTCTTT
.	TRBD1	TRBV18	TRBJ1-2	CASSSTGDKSYGYTF	TGTGCCAGCTCATCGACAGGGGATAAGAGCTATGGCTACACCTTC
.	.	TRBV11-2	TRBJ1-3	CASSGHSGNTIYF	TGTGCCAGCAGCGGGCACAGTGGAAACACCATATATTTT
.	.	TRBV4-1	TRBJ1-2	CASSPNYGNPTYGYTF	TGCGCCAGCAGCCCTAACTATGGAAATCCCACCTATGGCTACACCTTC
.	.	TRBV7-2	TRBJ1-3	CASSFWGEPGNTIYF	TGTGCCAGCAGCTTTTGGGGGGAACCTGGAAACACCATATATTTT
.	.	TRBV18	TRBJ1-3	CASSPRSEGNTIYF	TGTGCCAGCTCACCACGTTCGGAGGGAAACACCATATATTTT
.	TRBD1	TRBV2	TRBJ2-5	CASSDWAGGETQYF	TGTGCCAGCAGTGATTGGGCAGGGGGTGAGACCCAGTACTTC
.	.	TRBV7-9	TRBJ2-7	CASSWKGTAADEQYF	TGTGCCAGCAGCTGGAAGGGGACTGCCGCGGACGAGCAGTACTTC
.	.	TRBV5-3	TRBJ1-2	CARSLDPGKDGYTF	TGTGCCAGAAGCTTGGATCCAGGAAAGGATGGCTACACCTTC
.	.	TRBV4-3	TRBJ2-7	CASSQDAVGARSYEQYF	TGCGCCAGCAGCCAAGATGCTGTAGGGGCACGCTCCTACGAGCAGTACTTC
few	TRBD1	TRBV4-2	TRBJ1-1	CASSPGQGAITEAFF	TGTGCCAGCAGCCCCGGACAGGGGGCGATCACTGAAGCTTTCTTT
.	TRBD2	TRBV19	TRBJ2-1	CASSPGLAGLNEQFF	TGTGCCAGTAGTCCGGGACTAGCGGGGTTAAATGAGCAGTTCTTC
.	TRBD1	TRBV19	TRBJ2-5	CASSTTGGQETQYF	TGTGCCAGTAGTACGACAGGGGGCCAAGAGACCCAGTACTTC
.	.	TRBV15	TRBJ2-1	CATSSNPSTSYNEQFF	TGTGCCACCAGCAGTAATCCTAGTACTTCCTACAATGAGCAGTTCTTC
.	.	TRBV3-1/TRBV3-2	TRBJ1-6	CASSPGGNSPLHF	TGTGCCAGCAGCCCGGGCGGGAATTCACCCCTCCACTTT
.	TRBD2	TRBV10-3	TRBJ2-7	CAISVFRGGSYEQYF	TGTGCCATCAGTGTTTTTCGGGGGGGCTCCTACGAGCAGTACTTC
many	TRBD1	TRBV7-3	TRBJ1-1	CASSPGTGHIGAFF	TGTGCCAGCAGCCCAGGGACAGGGCACATCGGGGCTTTCTTT
.	.	TRBV27	TRBJ1-5	CASRRTSNQPQHF	TGTGCCAGCAGACGGACTTCTAATCAGCCCCAGCATTTT
.	.	TRBV30	TRBJ1-2	CAWRLTESYGYTF	TGTGCCTGGAGGTTGACAGAAAGCTATGGCTACACCTTC
once	TRBD1	TRBV5-1	TRBJ2-5	CASSILQGGQETQYF	TGCGCCAGCAGCATCCTACAGGGGGGCCAAGAGACCCAGTACTTC
.	.	TRBV6-5	TRBJ2-7	CASSYWRPTSSYEQYF	TGTGCCAGCAGTTACTGGCGGCCAACTAGCTCCTACGAGCAGTACTTC
.	.	TRBV10-3	TRBJ2-7	CAIRSDRSSYEQYF	TGTGCCATCAGGTCAGACAGGAGCTCCTACGAGCAGTACTTC
.	TRBD1	TRBV5-6	TRBJ2-7	CASSSGTEYYEQYF	TGTGCCAGCAGCTCAGGGACAGAATACTACGAGCAGTACTTC
.	.	TRBV30	TRBJ1-1	CAWSPGGNTEAFF	TGTGCCTGGAGTCCCGGGGGAAATACTGAAGCTTTCTTT
few	TRBD1	TRBV27	TRBJ1-6	CASSFVTGSNSPLHF	TGTGCCAGCAGTTTTGTGACAGGGTCTAATTCACCCCTCCACTTT
few	.	TRBV5-1	TRBJ2-2	CASRDTNTGELFF	TGCGCCAGCCGGGACACAAACACCGGGGAGCTGTTTTTT
.	TRBD1	TRBV18	TRBJ1-4	CASSPSRDRVGDEKLFF	TGTGCCAGCTCACCGTCCCGGGACAGGGTTGGAGATGAAAAACTGTTTTTT
.	.	TRBV2	TRBJ1-5	CASSPGHTYNQPQHF	TGTGCCAGCAGTCCGGGACATACTTACAATCAGCCCCAGCATTTT
.	TRBD1	TRBV11-3	TRBJ2-1	CASSLQGAGYNEQFF	TGTGCCAGCAGCTTACAGGGGGCGGGTTACAATGAGCAGTTCTTC
.	TRBD1	TRBV9	TRBJ1-1	CASSETGERNTEAFF	TGTGCCAGCAGCGAGACAGGGGAGAGAAACACTGAAGCTTTCTTT
.	.	TRBV7-9	TRBJ2-2	CASSPRTTSTGELFF	TGTGCCAGCAGCCCCCGTACTACTAGCACCGGGGAGCTGTTTTTT
.	.	TRBV4-1	TRBJ1-6	CASSPGGAWDNSPLHF	TGCGCCAGCAGCCCGGGGGGGGCTTGGGATAATTCACCCCTCCACTTT
.	TRBD1	TRBV6-5	TRBJ2-5	CASSQTTGGAETQYF	TGTGCCAGCAGTCAGACAACAGGGGGCGCGGAGACCCAGTACTTC
.	TRBD1	TRBV6-2/TRBV6-3	TRBJ2-3	CASSSGTGARNF	TGTGCCAGCAGTTCTGGGACAGGCGCGAGGAATTTT
.	.	TRBV27	TRBJ2-2	CASGSPGIRAGELFF	TGTGCCAGCGGAAGCCCGGGGATCCGGGCCGGGGAGCTGTTTTTT
.	.	TRBV6-6	TRBJ1-5	CATTDGPGNQPQHF	TGTGCCACCACCGACGGCCCGGGAAATCAGCCCCAGCATTTT
.	TRBD1	TRBV5-4	TRBJ2-2	CASSPGTGGGTGELFF	TGTGCCAGCAGCCCAGGGACAGGGGGCGGCACCGGGGAGCTGTTTTTT
.	.	TRBV7-8	TRBJ1-1	CASSRRRQAINTEAFF	TGTGCCAGCAGCCGTCGTCGCCAGGCTATTAACACTGAAGCTTTCTTT
.	.	TRBV27	TRBJ1-3	CASSLSTGLGNTIYF	TGTGCCAGCAGTTTATCGACGGGTCTTGGAAACACCATATATTTT
.	.	TRBV3-1/TRBV3-2	TRBJ1-2	CASSQGQGPMGGYTF	TGTGCCAGCAGCCAGGGTCAGGGGCCCATGGGTGGCTACACCTTC
.	TRBD1	TRBV6-5	TRBJ1-1	CASSTGDANTEAFF	TGTGCCAGCAGTACAGGGGATGCTAACACTGAAGCTTTCTTT
few	.	TRBV5-1	TRBJ1-5	CASSLDRSNQPQHF	TGCGCCAGCAGCTTGGACAGGAGCAATCAGCCCCAGCATTTT
.	.	TRBV7-9	TRBJ2-7	CASRTDTYEQYF	TGTGCCAGCAGGACAGATACATACGAGCAGTACTTC
.	TRBD1	TRBV3-1/TRBV3-2	TRBJ1-2	CASSQEVYRGDGYTF	TGTGCCAGCAGCCAAGAAGTGTACAGGGGGGATGGCTACACCTTC
.	.	TRBV5-1	TRBJ2-7	CASSQENSYEQYF	TGCGCCAGCAGCCAGGAAAACTCCTACGAGCAGTACTTC
few	TRBD2	TRBV3-1/TRBV3-2	TRBJ2-7	CASSQDFLAGYEQYF	TGTGCCAGCAGCCAAGATTTCCTAGCGGGGTACGAGCAGTACTTC